The entry below describes one T cell receptor (beta chain). The data derive from a study of control samples from healthy donors and cancer patients. Measured with immunoSEQ multiplex PCR; TCRdb has only the in-frame clones, and not every one. The sample holds approximately 150,000 clones, under 96% seen once. Germline lookup yields CDR1 SGHTA and CDR2 FQGNSA. V was trimmed by 6 bases and J by 5 bases, leaving 11 bases between them. The CDR3 has 13 residues. The clonotype originates from a woman aged 25 to 45 in good health. Sequences were obtained from blood. V gene TRBV7-2 combines with J gene TRBJ2-1; weak D call: TRBD2 (5 bases). The CDR3 coding sequence is TGTGCCAGCAGACCCTCGCGGGACAATGAGCAGTTCTTC. It translates to CASRPSRDNEQFF.